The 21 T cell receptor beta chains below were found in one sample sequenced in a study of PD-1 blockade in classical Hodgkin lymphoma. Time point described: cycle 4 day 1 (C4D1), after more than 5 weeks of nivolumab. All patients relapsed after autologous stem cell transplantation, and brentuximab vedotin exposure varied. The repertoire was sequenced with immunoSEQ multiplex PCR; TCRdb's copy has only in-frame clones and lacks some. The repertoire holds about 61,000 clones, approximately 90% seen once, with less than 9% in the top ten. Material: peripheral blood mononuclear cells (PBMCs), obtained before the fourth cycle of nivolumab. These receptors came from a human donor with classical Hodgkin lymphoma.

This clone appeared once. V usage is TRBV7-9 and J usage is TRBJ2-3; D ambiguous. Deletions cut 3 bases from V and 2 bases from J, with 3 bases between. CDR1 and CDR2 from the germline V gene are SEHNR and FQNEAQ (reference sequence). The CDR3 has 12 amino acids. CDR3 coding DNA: TGTGCCAGCAGCTTTTCCACAGATACGCAGTATTTT. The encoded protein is CASSFSTDTQYF.

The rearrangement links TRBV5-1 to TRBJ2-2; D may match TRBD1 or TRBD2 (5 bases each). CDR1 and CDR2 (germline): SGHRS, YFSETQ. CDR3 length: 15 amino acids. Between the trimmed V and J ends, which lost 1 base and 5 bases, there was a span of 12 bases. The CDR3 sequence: CASSLRLGETGELFF. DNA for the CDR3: TGCGCCAGCAGCTTGAGGTTAGGGGAGACCGGGGAGCTGTTTTTT.

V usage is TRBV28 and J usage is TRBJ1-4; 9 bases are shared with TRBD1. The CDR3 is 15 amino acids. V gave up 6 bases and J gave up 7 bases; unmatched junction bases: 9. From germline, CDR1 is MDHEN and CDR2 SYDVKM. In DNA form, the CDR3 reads TGTGCCAGCAGCTACGGGACAGGGCGAAGTGAAAAACTGTTTTTT. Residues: CASSYGTGRSEKLFF. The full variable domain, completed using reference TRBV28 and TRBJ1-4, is DVKVTQSSRYLVKRTGEKVFLECVQDMDHENMFWYRQDPGLGLRLIYFSYDVKMKEKGDIPEGYSVSREKKERFSLILESASTNQTSMYLCASSYGTGRSEKLFFGSGTQLSVL.

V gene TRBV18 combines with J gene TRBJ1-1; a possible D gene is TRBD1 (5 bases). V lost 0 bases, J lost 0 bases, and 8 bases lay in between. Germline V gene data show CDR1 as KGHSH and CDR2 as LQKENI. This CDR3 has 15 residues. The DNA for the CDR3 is TGTGCCAGCTCACCACCCAGGGTCCTGAACACTGAAGCTTTCTTT. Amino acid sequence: CASSPPRVLNTEAFF.

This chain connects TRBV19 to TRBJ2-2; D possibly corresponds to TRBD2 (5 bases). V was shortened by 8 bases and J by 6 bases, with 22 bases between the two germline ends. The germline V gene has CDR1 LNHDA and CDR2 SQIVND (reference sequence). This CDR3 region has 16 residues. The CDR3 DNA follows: TGTGCCAGTGCGCTGATAGGTCTTGGGAGCGCCGGGGAGCTGTTTTTT. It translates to CASALIGLGSAGELFF.

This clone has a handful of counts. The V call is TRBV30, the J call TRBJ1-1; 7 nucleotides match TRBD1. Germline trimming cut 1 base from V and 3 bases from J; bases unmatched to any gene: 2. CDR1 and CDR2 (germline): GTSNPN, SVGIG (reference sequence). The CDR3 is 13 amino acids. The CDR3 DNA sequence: TGTGCCTGGAGTGCGGACAGGTACACTGAAGCTTTCTTT. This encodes CAWSADRYTEAFF.

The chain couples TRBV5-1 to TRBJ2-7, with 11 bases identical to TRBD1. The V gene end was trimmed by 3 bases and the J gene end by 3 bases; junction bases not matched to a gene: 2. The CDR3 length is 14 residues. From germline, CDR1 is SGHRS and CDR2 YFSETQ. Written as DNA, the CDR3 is TGCGCCAGCAGCTCGGACAGGGGGCACTACGAGCAGTACTTC. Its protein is CASSSDRGHYEQYF.

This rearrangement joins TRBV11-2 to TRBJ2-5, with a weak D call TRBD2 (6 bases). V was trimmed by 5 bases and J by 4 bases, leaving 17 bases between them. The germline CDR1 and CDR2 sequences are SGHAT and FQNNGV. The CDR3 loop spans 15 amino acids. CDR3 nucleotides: TGTGCCAGCAGCCGCCCGGGACGGAGGGGAGAGACCCAGTACTTC. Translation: CASSRPGRRGETQYF. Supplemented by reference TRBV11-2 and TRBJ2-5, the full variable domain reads EAGVAQSPRYKIIEKRQSVAFWCNPISGHATLYWYQQILGQGPKLLIQFQNNGVVDDSQLPKDRFSAERLKGVDSTLKIQPAKLEDSAVYLCASSRPGRRGETQYFGPGTRLLVL.

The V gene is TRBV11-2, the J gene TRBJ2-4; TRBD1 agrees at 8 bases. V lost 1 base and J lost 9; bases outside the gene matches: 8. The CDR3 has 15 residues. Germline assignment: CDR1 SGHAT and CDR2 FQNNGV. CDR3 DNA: TGTGCCAGCAGCTTAGCCGGACAGGGAAGGAGCATTCAGTACTTC. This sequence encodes CASSLAGQGRSIQYF.

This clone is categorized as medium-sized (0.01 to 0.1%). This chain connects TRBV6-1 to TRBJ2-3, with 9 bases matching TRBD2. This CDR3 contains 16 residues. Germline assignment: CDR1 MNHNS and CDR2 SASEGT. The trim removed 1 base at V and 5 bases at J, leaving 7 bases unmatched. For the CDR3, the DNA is TGTGCCAGCAGTGAAGGTGCGGGGGGGCCGATAGATACGCAGTATTTT. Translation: CASSEGAGGPIDTQYF.

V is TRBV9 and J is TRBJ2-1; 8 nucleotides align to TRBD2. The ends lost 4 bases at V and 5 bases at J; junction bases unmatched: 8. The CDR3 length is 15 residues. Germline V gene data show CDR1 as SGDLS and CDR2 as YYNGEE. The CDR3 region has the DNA TGTGCCAGCAGCCCCCCCGGACTAGCCGACAATGAGCAGTTCTTC. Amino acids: CASSPPGLADNEQFF.

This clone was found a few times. CDR3 sequence: CASSIQGASTDTQYF. The CDR3 DNA follows: TGTGCCAGCAGTATACAGGGGGCTTCGACAGATACGCAGTATTTT. The V call is TRBV2, the J call TRBJ2-3, with TRBD1 identical over 9 bases. V gave up 5 bases and J gave up 3 bases; unmatched junction bases: 6. The CDR3 extends over 15 amino acids. Germline V gene data show CDR1 as SNHLY and CDR2 as FYNNEI.

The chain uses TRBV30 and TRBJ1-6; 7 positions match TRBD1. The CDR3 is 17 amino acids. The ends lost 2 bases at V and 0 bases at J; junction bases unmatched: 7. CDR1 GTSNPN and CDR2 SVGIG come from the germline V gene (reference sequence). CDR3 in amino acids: CAWSPPRGSSYNSPLHF. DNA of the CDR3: TGTGCCTGGAGTCCCCCCAGGGGGAGCTCCTATAATTCACCCCTCCACTTT.

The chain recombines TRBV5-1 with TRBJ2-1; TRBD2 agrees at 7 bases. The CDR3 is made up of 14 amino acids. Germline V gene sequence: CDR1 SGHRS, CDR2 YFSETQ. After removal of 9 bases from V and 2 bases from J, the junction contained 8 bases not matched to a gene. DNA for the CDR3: TGCGCCACCGCACCGAGCGGGGCCTACAATGAGCAGTTCTTC. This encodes CATAPSGAYNEQFF.

The DNA of the CDR3 is TGTGCCAGCAGTTACGGAGACGCCGGGGAGCTGTTTTTT. This codes for CASSYGDAGELFF. The V call is TRBV6-6, the J call TRBJ2-2, with D unresolved. Trimming pared 2 bases from V and 6 bases from J, leaving 7 bases between. The CDR3 runs to 13 residues. The germline V gene has CDR1 MNHNY and CDR2 SVGAGI (reference sequence).

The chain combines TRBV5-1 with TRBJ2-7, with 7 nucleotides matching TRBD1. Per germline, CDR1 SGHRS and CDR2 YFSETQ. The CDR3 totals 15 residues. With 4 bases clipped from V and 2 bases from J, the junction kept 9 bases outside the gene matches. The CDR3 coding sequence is TGCGCCAGCAGCGTTACCGGGACAGTACCCTACGAGCAGTACTTC. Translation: CASSVTGTVPYEQYF.

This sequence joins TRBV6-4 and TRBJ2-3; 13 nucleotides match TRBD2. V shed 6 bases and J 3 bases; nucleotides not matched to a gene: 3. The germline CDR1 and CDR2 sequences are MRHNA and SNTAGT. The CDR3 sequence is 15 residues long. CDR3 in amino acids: CASSALAGGTDTQYF. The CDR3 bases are TGTGCCAGCAGCGCACTAGCGGGGGGGACAGATACGCAGTATTTT.

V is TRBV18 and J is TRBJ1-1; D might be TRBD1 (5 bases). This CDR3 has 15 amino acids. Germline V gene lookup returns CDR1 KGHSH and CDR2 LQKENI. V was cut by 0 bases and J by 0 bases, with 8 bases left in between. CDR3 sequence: CASSPPRGLNTEAFF. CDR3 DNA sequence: TGTGCCAGCTCACCACCGCGGGGCCTGAACACTGAAGCTTTCTTT.

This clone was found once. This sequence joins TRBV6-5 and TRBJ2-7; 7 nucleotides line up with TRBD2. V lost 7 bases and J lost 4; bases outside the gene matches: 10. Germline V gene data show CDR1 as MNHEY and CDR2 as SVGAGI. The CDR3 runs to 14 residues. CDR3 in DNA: TGTGCCAGCACATCAGCGGGACGAACATACGAGCAGTACTTC. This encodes CASTSAGRTYEQYF.

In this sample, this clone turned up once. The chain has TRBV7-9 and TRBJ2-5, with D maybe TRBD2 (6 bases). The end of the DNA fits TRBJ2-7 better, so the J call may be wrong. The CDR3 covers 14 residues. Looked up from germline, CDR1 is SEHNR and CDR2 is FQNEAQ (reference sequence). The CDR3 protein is CASSLDPRGDEQYF. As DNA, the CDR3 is TGTGCCAGCAGCTTAGATCCCCGCGGGGACGAGCAGTACTTC.

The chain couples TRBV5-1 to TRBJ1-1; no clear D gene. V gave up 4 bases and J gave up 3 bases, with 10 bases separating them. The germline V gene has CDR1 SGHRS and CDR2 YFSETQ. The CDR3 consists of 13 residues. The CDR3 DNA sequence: TGCGCCAGCAGCCCGTGGGTAGACACTGAAGCTTTCTTT. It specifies CASSPWVDTEAFF.